This entry lists 21 T cell receptor beta chains sequenced from one sample in a study of identical twins. Via MiXCR, TCRdb re-called the 5' RACE reads, giving one row per CDR3 protein. This sample has a few hundred thousand distinct CDR3 sequences, with 9.6% found just once. The same sample was also used in a study of yellow fever vaccine responses in identical twins.

Sequencing was performed on PBMCs. These receptors came from a woman aged 18-29 years in good health.

The chain employs TRBV15 and TRBJ2-7; D possibly matches TRBD1 or TRBD2 (5 bases each). The CDR3 is 15 residues long. V lost 1 base and J 2 bases, leaving 12 bases between the germline ends. Germline CDR1 and CDR2: LNHNV and YYDKDF (reference sequence). CDR3 sequence reads: CATSRGTGTTYEQYF. DNA for the CDR3: TGTGCCACCAGCAGAGGTACGGGGACCACCTACGAGCAGTACTTC.

This clonotype was seen ten or more times. At one end, the junction sequence differs from germline, possibly due to a read error. The gene calls are TRBV20-1 and TRBJ2-2, with 9 bases lining up with TRBD2. CDR1 DFQATT and CDR2 SNEGSKA come from the germline V gene (reference sequence). The CDR3 contains 14 residues. Written as DNA, the CDR3 is TGCAGCGCTAAACTAGCGGGCAACACCGGGGAGCTGTTTTTT. Translating it yields CSAKLAGNTGELFF.

The V gene is TRBV12-3 or TRBV12-4, the J gene TRBJ2-1; a possible D gene is TRBD2 (5 bases). The CDR3 runs 14 residues. V lost 2 bases and J 8 bases, leaving 13 bases between the germline ends. The CDR3 DNA reads TGTGCCAGCAGTTTATTTGAAGGAGGACATGAGCAGTTCTTC. This gives the protein CASSLFEGGHEQFF.

Comment on this clonotype: A much larger clone lies one base from this, so it may be a read error. The V and J genes are TRBV12-3 or TRBV12-4 and TRBJ2-3; D possibly corresponds to TRBD2 (6 bases). The CDR3 loop spans 15 amino acids. CDR3 in DNA: TGTGCCAGCAGTTTATGGGCGGGAAGCACAGATACGCATTATTTT. Translating it yields CASSLWAGSTDTHYF.

This clonotype was observed a few times. CDR3 in amino acids: CSAPPAGQAPYEQYF. The CDR3 DNA is TGCAGTGCCCCCCCGGCCGGACAGGCACCCTACGAGCAGTACTTC. This chain links TRBV20-1 with TRBJ2-7; the match to TRBD1 covers 7 bases. Germline V gene data show CDR1 as DFQATT and CDR2 as SNEGSKA (reference sequence). The CDR3 consists of 15 residues. J lost 2 bases, V lost 6 bases, and 13 bases had no gene match.

The table lists this clonotype with a few counts. The chain combines TRBV7-2 with TRBJ2-3, with TRBD2 matching over 9 bases. J was trimmed by 0 bases and V by 2 bases; bases with no gene match: 6. The V gene's germline CDR1 is SGHTA and CDR2 FQGNSA. The CDR3 is made up of 17 amino acids. CDR3 bases: TGTGCCAGCAGCTTAATTCCTAGCGGGGCTAGCACAGATACGCAGTATTTT. Translated, it gives CASSLIPSGASTDTQYF.

This clonotype was recorded a few times. This chain joins TRBV20-1 and TRBJ2-5; D gene ambiguous. Germline lookup yields CDR1 DFQATT and CDR2 SNEGSKA (reference sequence). The V gene lost 1 base and the J gene lost 5 bases, with 8 bases spanning the gap. The CDR3 totals 12 residues. The CDR3 nucleotides are TGCAGTGCTAGAGGGGGAAGGGAGACCCAGTACTTC. As protein: CSARGGRETQYF.

This clonotype was seen ten or more times. The chain is built from TRBV3-1 and TRBJ1-5; D perhaps matches TRBD1 (5 bases). In germline, CDR1 is LGHDT, CDR2 YNNKEL (reference sequence). Deletions cut 4 bases from V and 6 bases from J, with 10 bases between. The CDR3 sequence is 13 residues long. The CDR3 DNA reads as TGTGCCAGCAGCCCGGGGACGGGTCAGCCCCAGCATTTT. Translating it yields CASSPGTGQPQHF. The complete variable domain, with remaining parts taken from reference TRBV3-1 and TRBJ1-5, reads DTAVSQTPKYLVTQMGNDKSIKCEQNLGHDTMYWYKQDSKKFLKIMFSYNNKELIINETVPNRFSPKSPDKAHLNLHINSLELGDSAVYFCASSPGTGQPQHFGDGTRLSIL.

This clonotype showed up many times. The rearrangement links TRBV5-1 to TRBJ1-1, with a tentative D call TRBD1 (6 bases). Germline V gives CDR1 SGHRS, CDR2 YFSETQ. Trimming stripped 3 bases from V and 0 bases from J, with 18 bases between. The CDR3 totals 17 residues. The CDR3 spells CASSYNGQFPMNTEAFF. The CDR3 DNA sequence: TGCGCCAGCAGCTACAACGGACAGTTCCCTATGAACACTGAAGCTTTCTTT.

This clonotype came up many times. The rearrangement uses TRBV10-3 and TRBJ1-3, with D hard to call. Germline loops: CDR1 ENHRY, CDR2 SYGVKD. V was clipped by 10 bases and J by 0 bases, with 10 bases between them. This CDR3 has 13 residues. CDR3 in amino acids: CATAPISGNTIYF. CDR3 bases: TGTGCCACGGCACCGATCTCTGGAAACACCATATATTTT.

The table lists this clonotype with many counts. The chain employs TRBV14 and TRBJ1-1; 7 positions match TRBD1. Per germline, CDR1 SGHDN and CDR2 FVKESK. This CDR3 contains 14 residues. Losses at the gene ends were 3 bases for V and 5 bases for J; bases not matched to a gene: 6. CDR3 region: CASSQRQGWTEAFF. DNA of the CDR3: TGTGCCAGCAGCCAGCGACAGGGATGGACTGAAGCTTTCTTT.

This clonotype has a count of ten or more. This chain links TRBV4-1 with TRBJ1-6; 7 positions agree with TRBD1. J gave up 10 bases and V 4 bases, and 10 bases lay outside the gene matches. CDR3 length: 15 amino acids. Germline V gene data show CDR1 as MGHRA and CDR2 as YSYEKL. The DNA of the CDR3 is TGCGCCAGCAGCCCGATGGGAGACAGGGACTCACCCCTCCACTTT. This translates into CASSPMGDRDSPLHF.

CDR3 nucleotide sequence: TGTGCCAGCAGCTTGGCCGACAGGGAACTACCTTACTATGGCTACACCTTC. Translation gives CASSLADRELPYYGYTF. The rearrangement uses TRBV11-2 and TRBJ1-2, with 7 bases lining up with TRBD1. Losses at the gene ends were 3 bases for V and 3 bases for J; bases not matched to a gene: 13. The CDR3 has 17 amino acids. Germline V gene sequence: CDR1 SGHAT, CDR2 FQNNGV.

This clonotype was seen more than once but under ten times. The gene calls are TRBV6-1 and TRBJ2-1; 8 bases are a match to TRBD2. V dropped 3 bases and J dropped 2; count of bases not matched to a gene: 3. Germline CDR1 reads MNHNS; CDR2 reads SASEGT. The CDR3 loop spans 15 amino acids. The DNA for the CDR3 is TGTGCCAGCAGTGACGGGAGGGGTCCCTACAATGAGCAGTTCTTC. It encodes CASSDGRGPYNEQFF.

Only a few counts were recorded for this clonotype. The chain combines TRBV3-1 with TRBJ2-3; unclear D gene. This CDR3 is 15 amino acids long. V was trimmed by 2 bases and J by 0 bases, leaving 9 bases between them. Germline CDR1 reads LGHDT; CDR2 reads YNNKEL (reference sequence). The CDR3 reads CASSQRTASTDTQYF. The CDR3 DNA reads TGTGCCAGCAGCCAACGGACGGCTAGCACAGATACGCAGTATTTT.

The rearrangement uses TRBV28 and TRBJ2-5; no clear D. The germline V gene encodes CDR1 MDHEN and CDR2 SYDVKM. V was shortened by 5 bases and J by 1 base, with 14 bases between the two germline ends. The CDR3 spans 15 residues. CDR3 loop: CASSPVGIIQETQYF. CDR3 nucleotide sequence: TGTGCCAGCAGTCCTGTGGGAATTATCCAAGAGACCCAGTACTTC.

This clonotype was counted only a few times. The chain uses TRBV27 and TRBJ2-7; 11 bases agree with TRBD2. With 5 bases clipped from V and 3 bases from J, the junction kept 9 bases outside the gene matches. This CDR3 region has 16 residues. Germline CDR1 MNHEY, CDR2 SMNVEV (reference sequence). As DNA, the CDR3 is TGTGCCAGCAGTCCCAGACTAGCGGGGTTATTCTACGAGCAGTACTTC. This codes for CASSPRLAGLFYEQYF.

V and J are TRBV20-1 and TRBJ2-7; 8 positions agree with TRBD2. V was clipped by 0 bases and J by 5 bases; unmatched bases: 6. The CDR3 consists of 14 residues. Germline lookup yields CDR1 DFQATT and CDR2 SNEGSKA (reference sequence). The CDR3 DNA reads TGCAGTGCTAGAGATCGGGGGGGGCCTAACGAGCAGTACTTC. It is translated as CSARDRGGPNEQYF.

This clonotype came up many times. The chain has TRBV29-1 and TRBJ1-1; no firm D call. The CDR3 extends over 13 amino acids. Trimming stripped 7 bases from V and 2 bases from J, with 14 bases between. Germline V gives CDR1 SQVTM, CDR2 ANQGSEA. The CDR3 protein is CSAQPGLNTEAFF. In DNA, the CDR3 is TGCAGCGCCCAGCCAGGACTAAACACTGAAGCTTTCTTT.

This clonotype came up a few times. The chain couples TRBV5-1 to TRBJ2-5; 7 positions match TRBD2. The CDR3 consists of 17 residues. Germline trimming cut 1 base from V and 1 base from J; bases unmatched to any gene: 10. CDR1 and CDR2 (germline): SGHRS, YFSETQ. The CDR3 loop reads CASSLIPTRGIQETQYF. The CDR3, as DNA: TGCGCCAGCAGCTTGATCCCGACGCGGGGGATCCAAGAGACCCAGTACTTC.

This clonotype was detected only a few times. DNA of the CDR3: TGTGCCAGCAGCCAAGATAGTCGGGGTCCCAACACAGATACGCAGTATTTT. The encoded protein is CASSQDSRGPNTDTQYF. The genes are TRBV14 and TRBJ2-3; tentative D call: TRBD2 (5 bases). Germline V gives CDR1 SGHDN, CDR2 FVKESK. V was clipped by 0 bases and J by 2 bases, with 15 bases between them. This CDR3 region has 17 residues. The full variable domain, with the rest looked up from reference TRBV14 and TRBJ2-3, is EAGVTQFPSHSVIEKGQTVTLRCDPISGHDNLYWYRRVMGKEIKFLLHFVKESKQDESGMPNNRFLAERTGGTYSTLKVQPAELEDSGVYFCASSQDSRGPNTDTQYFGPGTRLTVL.